Listed here are 8 T cell receptor beta chains from one sample, sequenced in a study of blood T cell repertoires in COVID-19. Clones were sequenced by immunoSEQ multiplex PCR, and TCRdb holds only the in-frame ones, with some missing. This sample has approximately 280,000 clones; roughly 89% occur once, and the top ten carry about 4.6%. Source material: peripheral blood. These receptors came from a man aged 35 to 55 with acute or convalescent COVID-19.

The V and J genes are TRBV6-2 or TRBV6-3 and TRBJ2-1; D is possibly TRBD2 (6 bases). The CDR3 length is 16 residues. Germline CDR1 MNHEY, CDR2 SVGEGT. V was trimmed by 2 bases and J by 4 bases, leaving 15 bases between them. The CDR3 sequence: CASSYPGLRKYNEQFF. The DNA of the CDR3 is TGTGCCAGCAGTTACCCGGGACTCAGGAAATACAATGAGCAGTTCTTC.

This clone came up once. The chain carries TRBV4-1 and TRBJ1-3; D perhaps matches TRBD1 (5 bases). The germline V gene encodes CDR1 MGHRA and CDR2 YSYEKL. V lost 6 bases and J 1 base, leaving 19 bases between the germline ends. CDR3 size: 17 residues. In DNA form, the CDR3 reads TGCGCCAGCAGTCACGGGGGATTAGTGAATTCTGGAAACACCATATATTTT. This codes for CASSHGGLVNSGNTIYF.

This chain uses TRBV28 with TRBJ1-2; a possible D gene is TRBD1 (6 bases). The CDR3 has 14 amino acids. From germline, CDR1 is MDHEN and CDR2 SYDVKM. V was pared by 6 bases and J by 6 bases, with 17 bases between. The CDR3 bases are TGTGCCAGCAGGGAGCAGGGGAAGGGCGATGGCTACACCTTC. Amino acids: CASREQGKGDGYTF.

The V and J genes are TRBV15 and TRBJ1-2; possible D gene TRBD1, 6 bases. This CDR3 has 14 amino acids. Germline V gene lookup returns CDR1 LNHNV and CDR2 YYDKDF (reference sequence). V lost 0 bases and J lost 4, with 9 bases in between. CDR3 protein: CATSRDWTAYGYTF. For the CDR3, the DNA is TGTGCCACCAGCAGAGACTGGACAGCCTATGGCTACACCTTC. The entire variable domain, with the rest obtained from reference TRBV15 and TRBJ1-2, is as follows: DAMVIQNPRYQVTQFGKPVTLSCSQTLNHNVMYWYQQKSSQAPKLLFHYYDKDFNNEADTPDNFQSRRPNTSFCFLDIRSPGLGDTAMYLCATSRDWTAYGYTFGSGTRLTVV.

The CDR3, as DNA: TGTGCCAGCAGCGTACGGACTAGCGGGGGCAACAATGAGCAGTTCTTC. This sequence encodes CASSVRTSGGNNEQFF. This chain connects TRBV13 to TRBJ2-1; 13 bases are shared with TRBD2. J lost 5 bases, V lost 5 bases, and 6 bases had no gene match. The CDR3 is made up of 16 amino acids. Germline V gene data show CDR1 as PRHDT and CDR2 as FYEKMQ (reference sequence).

This clone was counted between two and nine times. This chain connects TRBV5-1 to TRBJ2-1; D uncertain. CDR3 size: 13 residues. Germline V lookup: CDR1 SGHRS, CDR2 YFSETQ. Trimming took 0 bases from V and 10 from J, leaving 11 bases between them. CDR3: CASSLARGREQFF. CDR3 nucleotide sequence: TGCGCCAGCAGCTTGGCGCGCGGCAGAGAGCAGTTCTTC. The whole variable domain, remainder taken from reference TRBV5-1 and TRBJ2-1, is KAGVTQTPRYLIKTRGQQVTLSCSPISGHRSVSWYQQTPGQGLQFLFEYFSETQRNKGNFPGRFSGRQFSNSRSEMNVSTLELGDSALYLCASSLARGREQFFGPGTRLTVL.

The chain joins TRBV11-2 to TRBJ2-1; the match to TRBD2 covers 10 bases. J lost 5 bases, V lost 0 bases, and 1 base had no gene match. The CDR3 length is 15 residues. Germline V CDR1 and CDR2: SGHAT, FQNNGV. CDR3 nucleotide sequence: TGTGCCAGCAGCTTAGAAGCGGGGGGGCACAATGAGCAGTTCTTC. Translation gives CASSLEAGGHNEQFF.

V usage is TRBV19 and J usage is TRBJ1-2; tentative D call: TRBD1 (6 bases). V was pared by 1 base and J by 5 bases, with 11 bases between. The CDR3 runs 14 residues. CDR1 and CDR2 (germline): LNHDA, SQIVND (reference sequence). The CDR3 spells CASSIGTASYGYTF. In DNA, the CDR3 is TGTGCCAGTAGTATAGGGACAGCCTCGTATGGCTACACCTTC. The full variable domain, with the rest looked up from reference TRBV19 and TRBJ1-2, is DGGITQSPKYLFRKEGQNVTLSCEQNLNHDAMYWYRQDPGQGLRLIYYSQIVNDFQKGDIAEGYSVSREKKESFPLTVTSAQKNPTAFYLCASSIGTASYGYTFGSGTRLTVV.